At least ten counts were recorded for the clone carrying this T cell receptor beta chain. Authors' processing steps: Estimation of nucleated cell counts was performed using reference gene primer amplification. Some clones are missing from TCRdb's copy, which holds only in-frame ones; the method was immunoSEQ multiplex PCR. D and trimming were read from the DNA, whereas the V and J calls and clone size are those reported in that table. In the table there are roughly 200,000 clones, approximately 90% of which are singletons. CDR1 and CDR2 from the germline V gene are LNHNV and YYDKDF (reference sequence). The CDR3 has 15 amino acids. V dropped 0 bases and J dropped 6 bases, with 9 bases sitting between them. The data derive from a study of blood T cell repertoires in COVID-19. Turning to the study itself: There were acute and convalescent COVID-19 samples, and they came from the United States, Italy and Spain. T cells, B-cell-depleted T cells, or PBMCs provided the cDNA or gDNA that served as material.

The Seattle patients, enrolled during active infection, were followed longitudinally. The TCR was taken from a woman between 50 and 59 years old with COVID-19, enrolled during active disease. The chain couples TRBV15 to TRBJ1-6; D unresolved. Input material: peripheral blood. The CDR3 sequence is CATSREWRPNSPLHF. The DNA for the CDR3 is TGTGCCACCAGCAGAGAATGGCGGCCTAATTCACCCCTCCACTTT.